This T cell receptor (beta chain) was captured in a study of blood T cell repertoires in COVID-19. The wider study: COVID-19 samples, acute and convalescent, were from the United States, Italy and Spain. Sample material is recorded as cDNA or gDNA derived from T cells, B-cell-depleted T cells, or PBMCs.

In the authors' methods: Estimates of nucleated cell counts were drawn from the amplification of reference gene primers. TCRdb's copy holds only in-frame clones and misses some; the assay was immunoSEQ multiplex PCR. The DNA gave D and trimming, while V, J and clone size come from that table. The table includes 55,000 to 65,000 clones, approximately 80% detected once. Germline V gene lookup returns CDR1 SSHAT and CDR2 FNYEAQ (reference sequence). This CDR3 region has 16 residues. For this clone: Compared with germline, one end of the junction differs, possibly owing to a read error.

This sequence joins TRBV7-7 and TRBJ2-2, with 10 nucleotides matching TRBD1. The TCR originated in a human donor in a cohort sampled during active COVID-19. Input material: peripheral blood. DNA of the CDR3: TGTGCTAGCAGCGCCCGGACAGGGGGACGGACCGGGGAGCTGTTTTTT. It is translated as CASSARTGGRTGELFF.